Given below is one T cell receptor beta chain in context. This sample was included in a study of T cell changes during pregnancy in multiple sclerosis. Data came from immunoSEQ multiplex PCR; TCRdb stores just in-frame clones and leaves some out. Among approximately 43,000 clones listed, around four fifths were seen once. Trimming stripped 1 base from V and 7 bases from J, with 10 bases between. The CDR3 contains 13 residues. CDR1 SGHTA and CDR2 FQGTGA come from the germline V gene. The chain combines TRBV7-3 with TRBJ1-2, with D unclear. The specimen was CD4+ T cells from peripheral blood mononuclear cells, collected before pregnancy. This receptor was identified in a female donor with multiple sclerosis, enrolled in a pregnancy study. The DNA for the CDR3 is TGTGCCAGCAGCTTAAAAGGAGGGATTGGCTACACCTTC. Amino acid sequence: CASSLKGGIGYTF.